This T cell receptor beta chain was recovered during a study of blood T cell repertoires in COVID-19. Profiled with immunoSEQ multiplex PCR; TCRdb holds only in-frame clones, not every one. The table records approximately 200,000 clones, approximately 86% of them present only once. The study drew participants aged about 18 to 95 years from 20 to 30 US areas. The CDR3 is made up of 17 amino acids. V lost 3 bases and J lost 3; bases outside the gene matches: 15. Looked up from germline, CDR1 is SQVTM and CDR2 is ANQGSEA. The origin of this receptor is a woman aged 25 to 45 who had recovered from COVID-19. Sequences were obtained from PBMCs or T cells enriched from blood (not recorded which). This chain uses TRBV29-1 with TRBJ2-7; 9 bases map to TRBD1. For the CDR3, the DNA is TGCAGCGTTGAGGCCCTCGGTGTGGACAGGGGTTTCTACGAGCAGTACTTC. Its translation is CSVEALGVDRGFYEQYF.